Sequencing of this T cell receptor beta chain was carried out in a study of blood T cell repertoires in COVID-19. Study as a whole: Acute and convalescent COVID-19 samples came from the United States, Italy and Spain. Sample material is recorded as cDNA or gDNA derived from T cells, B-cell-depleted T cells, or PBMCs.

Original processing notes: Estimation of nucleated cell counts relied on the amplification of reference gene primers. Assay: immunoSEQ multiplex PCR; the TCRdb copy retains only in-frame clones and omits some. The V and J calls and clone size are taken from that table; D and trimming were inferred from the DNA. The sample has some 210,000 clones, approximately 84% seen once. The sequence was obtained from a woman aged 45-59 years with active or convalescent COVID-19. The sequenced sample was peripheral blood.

The DNA for the CDR3 is TGTGCCAGCAGTAACCGGGACAGTAACTATGGCTACACCTTC. This translates into CASSNRDSNYGYTF. The chain recombines TRBV28 with TRBJ1-2; 7 bases map to TRBD1. CDR3 length equals 14 residues. The J segment lost 1 base and the V segment lost 5 bases, leaving 4 bases of the junction unmatched. Germline loops: CDR1 MDHEN, CDR2 SYDVKM.